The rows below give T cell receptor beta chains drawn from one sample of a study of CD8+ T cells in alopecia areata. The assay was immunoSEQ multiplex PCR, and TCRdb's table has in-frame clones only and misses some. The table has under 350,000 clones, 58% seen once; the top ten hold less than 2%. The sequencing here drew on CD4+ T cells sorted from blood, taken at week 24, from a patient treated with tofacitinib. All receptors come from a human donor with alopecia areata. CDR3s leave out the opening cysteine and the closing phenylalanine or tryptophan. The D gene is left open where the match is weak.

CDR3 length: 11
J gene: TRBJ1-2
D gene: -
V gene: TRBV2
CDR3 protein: ASSVLGRDGYT

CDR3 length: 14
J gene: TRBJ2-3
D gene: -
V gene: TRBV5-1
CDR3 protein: ASSWQTPGLGDTQY

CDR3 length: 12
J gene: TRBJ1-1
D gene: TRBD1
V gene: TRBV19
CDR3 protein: ASSDRAGNTEAF

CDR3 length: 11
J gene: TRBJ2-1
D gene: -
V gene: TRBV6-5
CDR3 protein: ASSYLGYNEQF

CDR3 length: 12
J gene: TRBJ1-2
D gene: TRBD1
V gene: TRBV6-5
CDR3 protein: ASSRTGDNYGYT

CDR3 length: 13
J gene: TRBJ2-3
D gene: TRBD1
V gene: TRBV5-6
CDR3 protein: ASSLRQGNTDTQY

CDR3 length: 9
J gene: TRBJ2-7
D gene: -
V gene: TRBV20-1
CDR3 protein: SAYRLMEQY

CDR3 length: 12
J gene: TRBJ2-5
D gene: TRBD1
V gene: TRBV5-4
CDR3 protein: ASSPDRAQETQY

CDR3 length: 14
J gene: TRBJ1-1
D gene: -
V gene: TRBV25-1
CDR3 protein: ASMILTPWGNTEAF

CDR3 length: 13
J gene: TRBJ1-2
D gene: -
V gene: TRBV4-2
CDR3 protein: ASSPRKGTNYGYT

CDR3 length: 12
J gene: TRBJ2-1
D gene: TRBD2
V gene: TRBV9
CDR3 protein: ASSVRGVYNEQF

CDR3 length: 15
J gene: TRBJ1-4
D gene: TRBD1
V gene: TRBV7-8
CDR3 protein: ASSRTGGVRANEKLF

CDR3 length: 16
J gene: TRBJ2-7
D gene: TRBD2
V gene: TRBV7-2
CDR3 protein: ASSFRTSGGPLLYEQY

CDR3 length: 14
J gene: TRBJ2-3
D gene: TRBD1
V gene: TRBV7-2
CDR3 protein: ASSLATGGSTDTQY

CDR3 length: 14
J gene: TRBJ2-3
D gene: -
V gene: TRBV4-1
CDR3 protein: ASSPGRQRWADTQY

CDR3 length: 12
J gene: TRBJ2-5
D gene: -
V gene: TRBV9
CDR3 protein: ASSVSGQQETQY

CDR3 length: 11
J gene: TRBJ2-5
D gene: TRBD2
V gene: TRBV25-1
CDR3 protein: ASSGRGVETQY

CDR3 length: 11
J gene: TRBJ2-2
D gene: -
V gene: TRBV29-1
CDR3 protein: SVEGRFPGELF

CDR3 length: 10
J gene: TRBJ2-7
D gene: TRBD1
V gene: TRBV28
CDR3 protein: ASLDRGYEQY

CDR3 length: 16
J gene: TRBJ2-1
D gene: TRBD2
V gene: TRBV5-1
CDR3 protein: ASSLRLAGGRPYNEQF

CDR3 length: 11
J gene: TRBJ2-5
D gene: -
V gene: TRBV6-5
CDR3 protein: ASSYSSYETQY

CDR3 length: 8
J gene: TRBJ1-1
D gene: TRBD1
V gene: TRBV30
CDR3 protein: ACLDREAF

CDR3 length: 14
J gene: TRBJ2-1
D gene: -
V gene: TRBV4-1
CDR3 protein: ASSRSPVGRANEQF

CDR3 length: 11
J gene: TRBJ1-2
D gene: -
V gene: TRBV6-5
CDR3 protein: ASSYRAGDGYT

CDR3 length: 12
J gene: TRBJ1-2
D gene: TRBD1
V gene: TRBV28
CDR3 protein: ASGNRDRAYGYT

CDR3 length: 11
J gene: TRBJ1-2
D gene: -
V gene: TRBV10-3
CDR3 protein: AISNKLGYGYT

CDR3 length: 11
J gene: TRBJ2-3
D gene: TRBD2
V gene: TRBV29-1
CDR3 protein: SVGTRSTDTQY

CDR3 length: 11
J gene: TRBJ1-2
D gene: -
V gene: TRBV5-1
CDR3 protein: ASSMDSTYGYT

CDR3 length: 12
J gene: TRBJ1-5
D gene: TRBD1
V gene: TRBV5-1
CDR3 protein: ASSPGQGMQPQH

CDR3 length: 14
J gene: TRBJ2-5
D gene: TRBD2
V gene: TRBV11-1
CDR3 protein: ASSPRLAGGQETQY

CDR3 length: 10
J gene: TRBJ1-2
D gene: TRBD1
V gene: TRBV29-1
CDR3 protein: SVGQGDYGYT

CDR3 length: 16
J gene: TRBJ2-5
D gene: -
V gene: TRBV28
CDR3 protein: ASSEGGPGVVGKETQY

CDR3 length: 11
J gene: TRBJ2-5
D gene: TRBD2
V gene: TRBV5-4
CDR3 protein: ASSLDVGRAQY

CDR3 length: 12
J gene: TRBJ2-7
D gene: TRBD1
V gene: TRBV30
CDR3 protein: AWRKAGGSVEQY

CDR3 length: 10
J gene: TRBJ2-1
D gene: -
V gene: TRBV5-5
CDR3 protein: ASSFWGAEQF

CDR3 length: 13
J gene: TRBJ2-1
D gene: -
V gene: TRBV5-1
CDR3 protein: ASSLLRGQGNEQF

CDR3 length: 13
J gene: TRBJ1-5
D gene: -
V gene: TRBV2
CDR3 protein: ASSGWDGGNQPQH

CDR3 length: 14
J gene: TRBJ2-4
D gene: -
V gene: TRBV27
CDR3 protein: ASPRGSGRAKNIQY

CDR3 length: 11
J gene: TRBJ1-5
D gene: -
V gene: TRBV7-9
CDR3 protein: ASSLDGNQPQH

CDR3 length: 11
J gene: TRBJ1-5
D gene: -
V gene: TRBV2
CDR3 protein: ASSGQPGQPQH

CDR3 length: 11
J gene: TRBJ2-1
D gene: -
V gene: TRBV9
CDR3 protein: ASSGVADNEQF

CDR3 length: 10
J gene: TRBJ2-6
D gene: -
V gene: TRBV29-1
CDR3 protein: SVDSGANVLT

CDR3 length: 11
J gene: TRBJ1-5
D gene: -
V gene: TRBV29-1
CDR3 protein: SVGDLGEQPQH

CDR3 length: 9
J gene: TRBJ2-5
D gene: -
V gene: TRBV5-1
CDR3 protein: ASSLEETQY

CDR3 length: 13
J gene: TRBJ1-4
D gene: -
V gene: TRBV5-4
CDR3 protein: ASSLSGGRNEKLF

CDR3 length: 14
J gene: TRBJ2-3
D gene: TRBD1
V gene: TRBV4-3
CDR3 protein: ASSSRPGGRTDTQY

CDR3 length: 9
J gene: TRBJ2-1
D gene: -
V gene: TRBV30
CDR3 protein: AWREYNEQF

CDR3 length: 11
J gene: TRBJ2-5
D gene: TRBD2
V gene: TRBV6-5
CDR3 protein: ASSSGGPETQY

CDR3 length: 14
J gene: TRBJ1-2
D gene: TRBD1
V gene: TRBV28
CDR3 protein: ASRHQSGQDTGGYT

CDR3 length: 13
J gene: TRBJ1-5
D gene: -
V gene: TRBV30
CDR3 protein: AWSPRVRGNQPQH

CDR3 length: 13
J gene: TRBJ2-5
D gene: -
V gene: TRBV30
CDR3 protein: AWSVGAGVRETQY

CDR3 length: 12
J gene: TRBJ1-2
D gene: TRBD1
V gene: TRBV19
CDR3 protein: ASSIAGQAYGYT

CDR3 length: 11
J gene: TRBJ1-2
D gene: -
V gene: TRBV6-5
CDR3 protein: AIRRGRGYGYT